This T cell receptor (beta chain) was captured by sequencing in a study of blood T cell repertoires in COVID-19. Study-wide context: From T cells, B-cell-depleted T cells, or PBMCs came the material, which was cDNA or gDNA.

The V end was cut by 7 bases, the J end by 0 bases, with 13 bases between. From germline, CDR1 is MGHRA and CDR2 YSYEKL. CDR3 length: 15 amino acids. Everyone who took part was about 18 to 90 years old, and they came from 24 US areas. TCRdb's copy holds only in-frame clones and misses some; the assay was immunoSEQ multiplex PCR. This sample has some 200,000 clones, with 80% to 90% found just once. The sample comprised PBMCs or T cells enriched from blood (not recorded which). The origin of this receptor is a man aged 40-55 years who had recovered from COVID-19. The V and J genes are TRBV4-1 and TRBJ2-1; perhaps TRBD2 as D (6 bases). The CDR3 bases are TGCGCCAGCAACGAACGGGAGAGCTCCTACAATGAGCAGTTCTTC. It specifies CASNERESSYNEQFF.